This T cell receptor (beta chain) was captured in a study of blood T cell repertoires in COVID-19. Authors' analysis steps: Amplification with reference gene primers provided the estimates of nucleated cell counts. Only in-frame clones appear in the TCRdb table, and some are missing; sequencing was by immunoSEQ multiplex PCR. That table gives V, J and clone size, and the DNA gave D and trimming. The data contain about 95,000 clones, more than 65% of them seen just once; the ten biggest clones take up 25%. Trimming shortened V by 0 bases and J by 5 bases, and 11 bases separated the two germline ends. This CDR3 spans 14 amino acids. The germline CDR1 and CDR2 sequences are SGDLS and YYNGEE.

The chain links TRBV9 to TRBJ1-1, with D perhaps matching TRBD1 (6 bases). The sample comprised peripheral blood. The TCR sequence derives from a man older than 75 with active or convalescent COVID-19. The CDR3 DNA follows: TGTGCCAGCAGCGTAGACTCCAGGGGTACTGAAGCTTTCTTT. It yields the protein CASSVDSRGTEAFF.